The source of this TCR beta chain is a study of long-term antiretroviral therapy in people with HIV. Findings and caveats of the study: With ART, diversity went up but was still lower than in transplant donor controls.

Sequencing relied on immunoSEQ assay v3.0, run at survey level. Sequencing aimed to cover about 35,000-55,000 T-cell genomes per sample. Libraries were prepared by immunoSEQ multiplex PCR; TCRdb keeps only in-frame clonotypes and omits some of them. The sample has 14,000 or so clones, 84% seen once. Only one count was recorded for this clone. Antigen specificity is unknown. The CDR3 has 15 amino acids. In germline, CDR1 is SGHTS, CDR2 YDEGEE. J lost 3 bases, V lost 4 bases, and 9 bases had no gene match. The chain employs TRBV5-8 and TRBJ2-5, with TRBD1 matching 7 bases. The TCR was taken from a man aged 25-40 years with HIV. The starting material was unsorted PBMCs, obtained 0.4 years after starting antiretroviral therapy. Written as DNA, the CDR3 is TGTGCCAGCAGCCGTTCGGGACAGTGGGAAGAGACCCAGTACTTC. It specifies CASSRSGQWEETQYF.